The following is a TCR beta chain sequence with its context. There is no known antigen for this receptor. No base quality information exists; no much larger clone differs at one position. Read against the paper, the sample's time point label means: cycle 2 day 1 (C2D1) of nivolumab. All trial patients had relapsed after autologous stem cell transplantation, with cohorts A, B and C differing in prior brentuximab vedotin exposure. The trial cohort comprised 60 or so patients with relapsed/refractory classical Hodgkin lymphoma whose best overall responses were complete response, partial response or progressive disease. Trial patients were treated with single-agent nivolumab in the multi-cohort phase II CheckMate 205 trial. Best overall response was determined by an independent review committee according to the 2007 International Working Group response criteria. Trial PBMCs were obtained immediately prior to nivolumab initiation (C1D1) and on therapy at cycle 2 day 1 and cycle 4 day 1. Peripheral blood was collected in 8 mL Vacutainer Cell Preparation Tubes, from which PBMCs were isolated by centrifugation and then cryopreserved.

The data were obtained in a study of PD-1 blockade in classical Hodgkin lymphoma (dated by TCRdb to about 2020). Regarding the study in general: Nivolumab dosing was 3 mg/kg intravenously every 2 weeks, continuing until either disease progression or unacceptable toxicity. The study used CyTOF and TCR beta sequencing to define a peripheral blood immune signature of response to PD-1 blockade in classical Hodgkin lymphoma.

The Qiagen DNeasy kit was used to extract genomic DNA both from unsorted PBMCs and from the negatively selected CD4+ and CD8+ fractions. Using primers that anneal to V and J segments, immunoSEQ multiplex PCR amplified the TCR beta CDR3 regions. A synthetic immune receptor repertoire was used to minimize amplification bias, and remaining bias was computationally removed after sequencing. As for how the authors treated the data: Custom Python scripts were used to quantify repertoire diversity as the Shannon entropy index. The unsorted, CD4+ and CD8+ repertoires were each analyzed separately, with the exception of combined analyses, where CD4+ and CD8+ sequences were merged in silico. A clone was considered expanded if an increase in frequency of at least 2-fold after treatment relative to C1D1 was found, and a pseudocount of 0.5 was applied to clones undetected at baseline. Singleton clones were defined as clones with 0 or 1 copy at C1D1, and non-singleton clones were defined as clones with 2 or more copies. Clones expanded in unsorted samples were assigned a CD4+, CD8+ or unknown annotation through matching of protein sequences in sorted samples from the same patient. Diversity changes from C1D1 to C4D1 were tested in paired samples using Wilcoxon tests. Drawn from immuneACCESS, this table holds only the in-frame rearrangements with V and J called that TCRdb kept. Clones are partly lost; checked studies trace under half to an unresolved V gene and leave the rest unexplained. The V and J calls and clone size were taken over from that table, and D and trimming were inferred from the DNA. Across this sample there are around 99,000 clones, with roughly 81% seen only once. The top ten clones comprise 16% of the sample.

The cysteine opens and the phenylalanine closes a CDR3 of 15 amino acids. The kept DNA is CDR3 alone, 45 bases in frame from the first base. V is trimmed back by 4 bases and J by 8 bases, and the junction contains 9 bases that no gene match accounts for. CDR1 and CDR2 were assigned from the germline V gene (reference sequence) as LNHDA and SQIVND. What the research found in general, with its limitations: The study covered only a single clinical trial cohort, and the causes of the repertoire differences, possibly disease activity or prior therapy, were still not defined. Baseline TCR diversity was reported to be lower in newly diagnosed patients than in healthy donors and to be lower still in relapsed/refractory patients. Patients starting nivolumab less than 1 year after ASCT had lower diversity and were excluded from later analyses to avoid confounding by immune reconstitution. Among trial patients, those achieving complete response had baseline diversity similar to that of newly diagnosed patients, while diversity was significantly lower in partial responders and progressors. A significant rise by C4D1 was seen in CD4+ but not CD8+ TCR diversity (p=0.0027 vs p=0.16), with the rise being most apparent in complete responders (p=0.02).

The receptor's source is a human donor with classical Hodgkin lymphoma. The material sequenced was peripheral blood mononuclear cells (PBMCs), taken before the second cycle of nivolumab. The chain is assembled from TRBV19 and TRBJ2-1; the central 9 bases match TRBD2. The DNA sequence is TGTGCCAGTAGTAATAGCGGGAGTTCTCACGATGAGCAGTTCTTC. This gives the protein CASSNSGSSHDEQFF.